These 9 T cell receptor beta chains were all obtained from the same sample, sequenced in a study of beta chain features in type 1 diabetes (dated by TCRdb to 2016 to 2019). To prepare the library, the immunoSEQ multiplex PCR assay was applied. The High Capacity cDNA Reverse Transcription Kit was used to reverse transcribe all of the isolated RNA, meaning that expressed TCRB transcripts were what got sequenced. TCRdb holds this immuneACCESS table with in-frame rearrangements only. Some clones are missing; in checked studies, unresolved V genes explain under half, and the rest has no known cause. The sample contains more than 85,000 clones, almost 40% of them found a single time. Approximately 0.065% of the sample goes to the ten largest clones. The sequenced sample consisted of stem cell memory CD4+ T cells from blood. The cell subset or site label corresponds to: stem cell-like memory CD4+ T cells. These receptors originate from a woman under 30 in good health.

This clone was seen once. V is TRBV14 and J is TRBJ2-7, with 10 bases fitting TRBD2. The germline V gene has CDR1 SGHDN and CDR2 FVKESK. CDR3 size: 15 residues. Losses at the gene ends were 4 bases for V and 6 bases for J; bases not matched to a gene: 9. This chain's CDR3 is CASSRDSGRLSEQYF. The CDR3 DNA follows: TGTGCCAGCAGCCGAGATAGCGGGAGGTTATCCGAGCAGTACTTC. Full variable domain (outside the CDR3, taken from reference TRBV14 and TRBJ2-7): EAGVTQFPSHSVIEKGQTVTLRCDPISGHDNLYWYRRVMGKEIKFLLHFVKESKQDESGMPNNRFLAERTGGTYSTLKVQPAELEDSGVYFCASSRDSGRLSEQYFGPGTRLTVT.

The CDR3 region is CASSQEGTGGFYEQYF. DNA of the CDR3: TGTGCCAGCAGCCAAGAGGGGACAGGGGGATTCTACGAGCAGTACTTC. The chain is built from TRBV4-2 and TRBJ2-7; 11 bases align to TRBD1. Trimming cost V 0 bases and J 3 bases; bases outside gene matches: 4. CDR1 and CDR2 from the germline V gene are LGHNA and YNFKEQ. This CDR3 contains 16 residues.

A few counts support this clone. The J gene is TRBJ2-3, the V gene TRBV28, with 9 bases matching TRBD2. Trimming at V came to 4 bases and at J to 4 bases, leaving 9 bases not matched to a gene. Germline V gives CDR1 MDHEN, CDR2 SYDVKM. The CDR3 extends over 16 amino acids. CDR3 DNA: TGTGCCAGCAGTTACTCGATAGCGGGAGCCCCAGATACGCAGTATTTT. Translating gives CASSYSIAGAPDTQYF. The full variable domain, with the rest looked up from reference TRBV28 and TRBJ2-3, is DVKVTQSSRYLVKRTGEKVFLECVQDMDHENMFWYRQDPGLGLRLIYFSYDVKMKEKGDIPEGYSVSREKKERFSLILESASTNQTSMYLCASSYSIAGAPDTQYFGPGTRLTVL.

J is TRBJ2-3 and V is TRBV6-5; TRBD2 is a possible D gene (7 bases). Trimming took off 0 bases at V and 7 bases at J, with 17 bases between the two ends. The CDR3 contains 16 residues. Germline V gene lookup returns CDR1 MNHEY and CDR2 SVGAGI. In DNA, the CDR3 is TGTGCCAGCAGTTACTCTAGGGGGAGGGTAGGGAATACGCAGTATTTT. Translating it yields CASSYSRGRVGNTQYF.

The genes are TRBV30 and TRBJ1-2; 7 bases align to TRBD1. Losses at the gene ends were 0 bases for V and 1 base for J; bases not matched to a gene: 5. Germline-derived CDR1 and CDR2 are GTSNPN and SVGIG (reference sequence). The CDR3 consists of 15 residues. For the CDR3, the DNA is TGTGCCTGGAGTGTACCAGGGGGAATTAACTATGGCTACACCTTC. Translation gives CAWSVPGGINYGYTF.

The chain combines TRBV30 with TRBJ1-5; D is possibly TRBD1 (5 bases). Germline CDR1 reads GTSNPN; CDR2 reads SVGIG (reference sequence). This CDR3 region has 14 residues. Trimming stripped 1 base from V and 3 bases from J, with 10 bases between. The DNA of the CDR3 is TGTGCCTGGAGTGGGACACTCAACAATCAGCCCCAGCATTTT. Its protein is CAWSGTLNNQPQHF.

The DNA for the CDR3 is TGTGCCAGCAGCTTATACCAGGGAGGGAGCAATCAGCCCCAGCATTTT. Translating gives CASSLYQGGSNQPQHF. This sequence joins TRBV7-6 and TRBJ1-5; the D gene is possibly TRBD1 (5 bases). Deletions cut 2 bases from V and 1 base from J, with 12 bases between. The germline gives CDR1 SGHVS, CDR2 FNYEAQ. There are 16 residues in the CDR3. The whole variable domain, filled in from reference TRBV7-6 and TRBJ1-5, reads GAGVSQSPRYKVTKRGQDVALRCDPISGHVSLYWYRQALGQGPEFLTYFNYEAQQDKSGLPNDRFSAERPEGSISTLTIQRTEQRDSAMYRCASSLYQGGSNQPQHFGDGTRLSIL.

The rearrangement joins TRBV5-8 to TRBJ1-2; tentatively, D is TRBD1 (5 bases). Per the germline V gene, CDR1 is SGHTS and CDR2 is YDEGEE. CDR3 length equals 16 residues. Trimming pared 2 bases from V and 3 bases from J, leaving 17 bases between. The CDR3 DNA is TGTGCCAGCAGCTTAGGCTCGGGGGTTTTCTACTATGGCTACACCTTC. Translation gives CASSLGSGVFYYGYTF. The complete variable domain, with remaining parts taken from reference TRBV5-8 and TRBJ1-2, reads EAGVTQSPTHLIKTRGQQATLRCSPISGHTSVYWYQQALGLGLQFLLWYDEGEERNRGNFPPRFSGRQFPNYSSELNVNALELEDSALYLCASSLGSGVFYYGYTFGSGTRLTVV.

The rearrangement joins TRBV6-5 to TRBJ2-1; 8 nucleotides align to TRBD1. The V segment lost 5 bases and the J segment 3 bases; nucleotides outside the gene matches: 6. Germline loops: CDR1 MNHEY, CDR2 SVGAGI. The CDR3 extends over 15 amino acids. CDR3 DNA sequence: TGTGCCAGCAGTAGCGACAGGGGTGGCTACAATGAGCAGTTCTTC. Amino acids: CASSSDRGGYNEQFF.